A single sample is the source of the 15 T cell receptor beta chains below, sequenced in a study of beta chain features in type 1 diabetes. The isolated RNA, all of it, was reverse transcribed, so expressed TCRB transcripts were what got sequenced. TCRdb's table, derived via immunoSEQ multiplex PCR, lists solely in-frame clones and lacks some. The table has 680,000 or so clones, roughly a sixth seen once. Source material: naive CD4+ T cells from blood. Source of these receptors: a man younger than 35 in good health.

The chain employs TRBV7-2 and TRBJ1-2; 7 nucleotides align to TRBD1. CDR3 size: 12 residues. The germline V gene encodes CDR1 SGHTA and CDR2 FQGNSA. The V segment lost 5 bases and the J segment 7 bases; nucleotides outside the gene matches: 4. The CDR3 here is CASSTHRGGYTF. DNA for the CDR3: TGTGCCAGCAGCACCCACAGGGGTGGCTACACCTTC.

This clone has a handful of counts. CDR3: CASSPRGQQDYEQYF. As DNA, the CDR3 is TGTGCCAGCAGCCCAAGGGGACAGCAAGACTACGAGCAGTACTTC. This chain connects TRBV7-9 to TRBJ2-7; 7 positions match TRBD1. With V trimmed by 5 bases and J by 3 bases, 10 bases remained unmatched. Germline loops: CDR1 SEHNR, CDR2 FQNEAQ (reference sequence). The CDR3 runs 15 residues.

This clone showed up just a few times. This chain connects TRBV2 to TRBJ1-1, with D possibly being TRBD1 (6 bases). From germline, CDR1 is SNHLY and CDR2 FYNNEI. CDR3 length equals 14 residues. The germline V and J ends were trimmed by 7 bases and 1 base, with 13 bases remaining between them. CDR3 amino acids: CASIERTANTEAFF. CDR3 coding DNA: TGTGCCAGCATCGAGAGGACAGCGAACACTGAAGCTTTCTTT.

The chain uses TRBV30 and TRBJ2-2, with a possible D match to TRBD1 (6 bases). This CDR3 contains 14 residues. CDR1 is GTSNPN and CDR2 is SVGIG in the germline V gene (reference sequence). The ends were cut back, 5 bases at V and 0 bases at J, with 10 bases in the middle. The CDR3 nucleotides read TGTGCCTGGGAACAGGGTACGAACACCGGGGAGCTGTTTTTT. It yields the protein CAWEQGTNTGELFF.

The chain joins TRBV13 to TRBJ2-3; TRBD2 matches at 9 bases. This CDR3 region has 16 residues. Germline CDR1 is PRHDT and CDR2 is FYEKMQ (reference sequence). Trimming at V came to 2 bases and at J to 3 bases, leaving 6 bases not matched to a gene. The CDR3 sequence: CASSLRGTSPTDTQYF. As DNA, the CDR3 is TGTGCCAGCAGCTTACGGGGGACTAGCCCTACAGATACGCAGTATTTT.

This clone has ten or more counts. The chain is built from TRBV14 and TRBJ2-1; no reliable D call. CDR1 SGHDN and CDR2 FVKESK come from the germline V gene. V lost 6 bases to trimming and J lost 7 bases, with 4 bases between them. The length of the CDR3 is 10 residues. In DNA form, the CDR3 reads TGTGCCAGCAGTCTAAATGAGCAGTTCTTC. It translates to CASSLNEQFF.

The CDR3 protein is CATMGQANTEAFF. The DNA for the CDR3 is TGTGCCACTATGGGACAGGCGAACACTGAAGCTTTCTTT. The rearrangement joins TRBV6-5 to TRBJ1-1; TRBD1 matches 8 bases. Germline CDR1 MNHEY, CDR2 SVGAGI. V trimming: 10 bases; J trimming: 1 base; junction bases outside the gene matches: 5. This CDR3 has 13 amino acids.

This clone was counted only a few times. The genes are TRBV19 and TRBJ2-7; D remains unclear. V lost 4 bases to trimming and J lost 3 bases, with 10 bases between them. The CDR3 covers 13 residues. The germline gives CDR1 LNHDA, CDR2 SQIVND (reference sequence). In nucleotides, the CDR3 is TGTGCCAGTAGTACCGGCTTTCACTACGAGCAGTACTTC. It translates to CASSTGFHYEQYF.

This sequence joins TRBV6-5 and TRBJ1-2; D perhaps matches TRBD1 (5 bases). The V end was cut by 2 bases, the J end by 8 bases, with 15 bases between. Germline assignment: CDR1 MNHEY and CDR2 SVGAGI. This CDR3 has 14 residues. The CDR3 DNA is TGTGCCAGCAGTTACGGAGGGGCGTCTATGGGCTACACCTTC. Residues: CASSYGGASMGYTF.

This clone was detected only a few times. The chain carries TRBV29-1 and TRBJ1-1; no clear D gene. Trimming cost V 5 bases and J 7 bases, with 14 bases left between them. The CDR3 consists of 12 residues. The germline CDR1 and CDR2 sequences are SQVTM and ANQGSEA. The CDR3, as DNA: TGCAGCGTTCTGTTTCCTCTCGGTGAAGCTTTCTTT. As protein: CSVLFPLGEAFF.

The V and J genes are TRBV6-6 and TRBJ2-2; either TRBD1 or TRBD2 may fit D (6 bases each). CDR1 and CDR2 (germline): MNHNY, SVGAGI (reference sequence). V gave up 6 bases and J gave up 2 bases, with 16 bases separating them. The CDR3 covers 16 residues. In DNA form, the CDR3 reads TGTGCCAGCAGGAGGAGGGGACAAGAAAACACCGGGGAGCTGTTTTTT. It encodes CASRRRGQENTGELFF.

This clone turned up a few times. The rearrangement links TRBV7-2 to TRBJ1-1; D unresolved. Germline V gene sequence: CDR1 SGHTA, CDR2 FQGNSA. V was trimmed by 7 bases and J by 2 bases, leaving 14 bases between them. The CDR3 runs to 14 residues. CDR3 protein: CASTWPSGNTEAFF. The CDR3 bases are TGTGCCAGCACTTGGCCATCGGGAAACACTGAAGCTTTCTTT.

J is TRBJ2-5 and V is TRBV12-5; a weak D match, TRBD1 (7 bases). The CDR3 has 16 amino acids. V dropped 1 base and J dropped 4 bases, with 16 bases sitting between them. Germline V gene sequence: CDR1 LGHNT, CDR2 FRNRAP. CDR3 in DNA: TGTGCTAGTGGTTTGGGAGATTCAGGGGGGCGAGAGACCCAGTACTTC. Its translation is CASGLGDSGGRETQYF. The full variable domain, completed using reference TRBV12-5 and TRBJ2-5, is DARVTQTPRHKVTEMGQEVTMRCQPILGHNTVFWYRQTMMQGLELLAYFRNRAPLDDSGMPKDRFSAEMPDATLATLKIQPSEPRDSAVYFCASGLGDSGGRETQYFGPGTRLLVL.

The chain combines TRBV29-1 with TRBJ2-5, with 9 bases that match TRBD1. From germline, CDR1 is SQVTM and CDR2 ANQGSEA. The CDR3 sequence is 16 residues long. With V trimmed by 7 bases and J by 5 bases, 17 bases remained unmatched. This chain's CDR3 is CSGRTGGSRRGETQYF. CDR3 coding DNA: TGCAGCGGAAGAACAGGGGGCTCGAGACGCGGTGAGACCCAGTACTTC.

The V and J genes are TRBV5-6 and TRBJ2-1; the D is unclear. Germline CDR1 SGHDT, CDR2 YYEEEE. Trimming took 0 bases from V and 0 from J, leaving 10 bases between them. This CDR3 comprises 16 residues. In DNA, the CDR3 is TGTGCCAGCAGCTTGGTTACGGGCAGCTCCTACAATGAGCAGTTCTTC. Translated, it gives CASSLVTGSSYNEQFF.